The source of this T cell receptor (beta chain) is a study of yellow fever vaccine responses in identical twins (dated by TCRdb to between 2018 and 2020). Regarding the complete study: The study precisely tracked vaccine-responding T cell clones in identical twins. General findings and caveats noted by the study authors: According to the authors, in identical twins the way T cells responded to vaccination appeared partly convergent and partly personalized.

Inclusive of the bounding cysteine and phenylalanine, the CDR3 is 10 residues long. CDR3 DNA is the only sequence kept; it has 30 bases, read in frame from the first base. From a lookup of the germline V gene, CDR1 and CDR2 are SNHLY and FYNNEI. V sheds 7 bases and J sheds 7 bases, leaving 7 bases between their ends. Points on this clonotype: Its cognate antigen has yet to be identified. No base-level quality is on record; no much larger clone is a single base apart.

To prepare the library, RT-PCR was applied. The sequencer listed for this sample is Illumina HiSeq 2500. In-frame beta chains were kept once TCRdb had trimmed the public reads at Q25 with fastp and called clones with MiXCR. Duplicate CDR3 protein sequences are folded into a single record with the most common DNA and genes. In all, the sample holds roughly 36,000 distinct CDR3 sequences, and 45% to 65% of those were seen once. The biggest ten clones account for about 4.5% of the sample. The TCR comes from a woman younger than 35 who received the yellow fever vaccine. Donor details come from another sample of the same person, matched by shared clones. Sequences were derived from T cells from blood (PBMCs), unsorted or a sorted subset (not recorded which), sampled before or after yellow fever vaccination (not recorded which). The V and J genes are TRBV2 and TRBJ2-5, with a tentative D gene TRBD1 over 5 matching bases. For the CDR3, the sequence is CASKDRTQYF. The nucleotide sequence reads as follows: TGTGCCAGCAAAGACAGGACCCAGTACTTC.